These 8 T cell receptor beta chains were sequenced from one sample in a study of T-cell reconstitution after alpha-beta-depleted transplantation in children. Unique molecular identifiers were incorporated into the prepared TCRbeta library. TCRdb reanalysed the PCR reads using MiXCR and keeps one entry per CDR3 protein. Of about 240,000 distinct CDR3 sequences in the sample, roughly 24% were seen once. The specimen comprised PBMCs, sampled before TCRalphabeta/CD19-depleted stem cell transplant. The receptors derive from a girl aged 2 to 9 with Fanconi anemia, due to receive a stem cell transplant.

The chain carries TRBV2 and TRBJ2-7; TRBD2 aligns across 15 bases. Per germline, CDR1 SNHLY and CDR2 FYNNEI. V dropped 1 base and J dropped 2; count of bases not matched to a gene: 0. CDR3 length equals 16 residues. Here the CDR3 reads CASSEGTSGRAYEQYF. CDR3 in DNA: TGTGCCAGCAGTGAAGGGACTAGCGGGAGGGCCTACGAGCAGTACTTC.

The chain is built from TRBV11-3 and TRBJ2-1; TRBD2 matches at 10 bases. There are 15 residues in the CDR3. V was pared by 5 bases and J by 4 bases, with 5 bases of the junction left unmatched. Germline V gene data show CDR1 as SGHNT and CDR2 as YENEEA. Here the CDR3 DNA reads TGTGCCAGCAGCCTTGGGACTAGCGTGTACAATGAGCAGTTCTTC. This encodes CASSLGTSVYNEQFF.

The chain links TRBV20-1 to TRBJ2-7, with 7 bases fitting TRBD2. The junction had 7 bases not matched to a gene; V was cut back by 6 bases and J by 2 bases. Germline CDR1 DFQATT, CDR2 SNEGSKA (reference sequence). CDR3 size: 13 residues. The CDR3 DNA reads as TGCAGTGCCCCCCGGACTAGTCCCTACGAGCAGTACTTC. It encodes CSAPRTSPYEQYF.

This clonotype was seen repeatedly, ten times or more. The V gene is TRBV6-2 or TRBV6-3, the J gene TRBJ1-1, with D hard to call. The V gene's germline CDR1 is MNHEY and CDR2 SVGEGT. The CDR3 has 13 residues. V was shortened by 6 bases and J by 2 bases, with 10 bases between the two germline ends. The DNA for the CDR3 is TGTGCCAGCAGAGCGTTTCCCAACACTGAAGCTTTCTTT. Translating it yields CASRAFPNTEAFF.

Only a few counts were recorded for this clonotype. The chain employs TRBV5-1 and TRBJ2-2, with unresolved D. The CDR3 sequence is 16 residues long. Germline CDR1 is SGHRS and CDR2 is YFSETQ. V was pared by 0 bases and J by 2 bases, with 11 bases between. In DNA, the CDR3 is TGCGCCAGCAGCTTGGCTGGGGTCCAAAACACCGGGGAGCTGTTTTTT. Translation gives CASSLAGVQNTGELFF.

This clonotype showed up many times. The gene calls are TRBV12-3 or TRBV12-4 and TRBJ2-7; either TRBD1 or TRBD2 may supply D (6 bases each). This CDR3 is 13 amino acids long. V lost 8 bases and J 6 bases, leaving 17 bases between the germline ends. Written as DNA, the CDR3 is TGTGCCAGCGGGGGGCACCTATGGGGCGAGCAGTACTTC. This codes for CASGGHLWGEQYF.

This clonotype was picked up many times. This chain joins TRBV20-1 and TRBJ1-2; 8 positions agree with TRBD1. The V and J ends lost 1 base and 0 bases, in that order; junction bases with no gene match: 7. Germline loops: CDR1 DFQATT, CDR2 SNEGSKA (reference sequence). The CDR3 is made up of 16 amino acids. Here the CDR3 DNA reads TGCAGTGCTAGAGTCGGCAAGGACAGGGCTAACTATGGCTACACCTTC. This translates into CSARVGKDRANYGYTF.

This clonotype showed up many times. The CDR3 sequence is CASSYPPHNEQFF. The DNA for the CDR3 is TGTGCCAGCAGTTACCCCCCGCACAATGAGCAGTTCTTC. The rearrangement uses TRBV6-5 and TRBJ2-1, with D unresolved. The CDR3 is made up of 13 amino acids. The V end was cut by 2 bases, the J end by 5 bases, with 7 bases between. Germline V gene data show CDR1 as MNHEY and CDR2 as SVGAGI.